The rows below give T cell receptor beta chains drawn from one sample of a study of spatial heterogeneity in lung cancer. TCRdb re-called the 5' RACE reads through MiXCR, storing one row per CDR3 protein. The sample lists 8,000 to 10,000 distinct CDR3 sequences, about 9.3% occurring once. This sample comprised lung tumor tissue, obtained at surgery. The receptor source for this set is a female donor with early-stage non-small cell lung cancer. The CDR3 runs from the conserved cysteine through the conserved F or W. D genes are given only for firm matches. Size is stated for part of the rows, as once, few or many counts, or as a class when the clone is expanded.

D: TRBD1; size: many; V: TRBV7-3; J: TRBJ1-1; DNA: TGTGCCAGCAGCTCCTGGACAGGCACTGAAGCTTTCTTT; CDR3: CASSSWTGTEAFF
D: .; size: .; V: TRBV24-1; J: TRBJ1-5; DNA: TGTGCCACGTCGTCGAATAGCAATCAGCCCCAGCATTTT; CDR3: CATSSNSNQPQHF
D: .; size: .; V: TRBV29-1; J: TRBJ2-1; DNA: TGCAGCGTTGTGAGTAGAGGGGGTATATCCTACAATGAGCAGTTCTTC; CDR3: CSVVSRGGISYNEQFF
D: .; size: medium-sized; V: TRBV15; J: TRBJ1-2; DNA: TGTGCCACCAGCAGGGCGACCTCTCTCTATGGCTACACCTTC; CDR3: CATSRATSLYGYTF
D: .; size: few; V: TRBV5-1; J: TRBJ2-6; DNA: TGCGCCAGCAGCCAGGGGCCTAGCTCTGGGGCCAACGTCCTGACTTTC; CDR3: CASSQGPSSGANVLTF
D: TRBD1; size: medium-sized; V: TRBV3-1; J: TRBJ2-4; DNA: TGTGCCAGCAGCCACCGGGACAGGGTACACATTCAGTACTTC; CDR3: CASSHRDRVHIQYF
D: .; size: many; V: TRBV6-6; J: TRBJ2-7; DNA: TGTGCCAGCAGTTACTCAGGAACGAAGCGAGAGCAGTACTTC; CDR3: CASSYSGTKREQYF
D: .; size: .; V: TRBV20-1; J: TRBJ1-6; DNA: TGCAGTGCTAGGTGGTGGGGCTCCTATAATTCACCCCTCCACTTT; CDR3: CSARWWGSYNSPLHF
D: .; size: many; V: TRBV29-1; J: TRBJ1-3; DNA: TGCAGCGTTGAAGGAGGCCTCTCTGGAAACACCATATATTTT; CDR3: CSVEGGLSGNTIYF
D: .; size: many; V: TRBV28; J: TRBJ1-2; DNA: TGTGCCAGCAGCATTCCGGGACGAAACTATGGCTACACCTTC; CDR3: CASSIPGRNYGYTF
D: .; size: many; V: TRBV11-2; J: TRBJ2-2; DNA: TGTGCCAGCAGCTTAGGGGTCGGGGAGCTGTTTTTT; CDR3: CASSLGVGELFF
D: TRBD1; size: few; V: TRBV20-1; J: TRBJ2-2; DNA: TGCAGTGCTCGACGACAGGGGGCCTACGGGGAGCTGTTTTTT; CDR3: CSARRQGAYGELFF
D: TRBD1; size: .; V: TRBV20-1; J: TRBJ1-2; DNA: TGCAGTGAAAGCTCAGGGGGCAGTGGCTATGGCTACACCTTC; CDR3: CSESSGGSGYGYTF
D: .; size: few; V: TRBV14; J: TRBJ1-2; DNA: TGTGCCAGCAGCCAAAACGGTCGGGACGGCTACACCTTC; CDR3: CASSQNGRDGYTF
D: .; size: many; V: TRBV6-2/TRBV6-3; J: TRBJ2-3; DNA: TGTGCCAGGGCAGATACGCAGTATTTT; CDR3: CARADTQYF
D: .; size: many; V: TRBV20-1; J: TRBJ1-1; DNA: TGCAGTGCCAAAGGCAGGAACACTGAAGCTTTCTTT; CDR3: CSAKGRNTEAFF
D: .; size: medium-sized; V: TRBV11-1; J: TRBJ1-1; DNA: TGTGCCAGCAGCTTAGACTCAGGGACCAACACTGAAGCTTTCTTT; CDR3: CASSLDSGTNTEAFF
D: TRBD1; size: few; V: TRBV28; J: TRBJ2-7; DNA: TGTGCCAGCAGAGGACAGGGGGGGTCCTACGAGCAGTACTTC; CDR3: CASRGQGGSYEQYF